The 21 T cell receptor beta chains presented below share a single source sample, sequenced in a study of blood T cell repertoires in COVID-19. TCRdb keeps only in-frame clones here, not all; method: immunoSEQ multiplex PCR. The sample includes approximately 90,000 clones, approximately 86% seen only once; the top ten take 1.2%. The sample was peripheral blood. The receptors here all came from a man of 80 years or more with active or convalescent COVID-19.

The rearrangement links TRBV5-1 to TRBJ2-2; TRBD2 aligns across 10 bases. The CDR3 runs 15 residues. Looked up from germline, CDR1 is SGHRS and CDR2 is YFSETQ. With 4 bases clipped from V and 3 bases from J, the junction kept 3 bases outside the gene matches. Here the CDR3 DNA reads TGCGCCAGCAGCCCCGGACTAGCGGACACCGGGGAGCTGTTTTTT. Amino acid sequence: CASSPGLADTGELFF.

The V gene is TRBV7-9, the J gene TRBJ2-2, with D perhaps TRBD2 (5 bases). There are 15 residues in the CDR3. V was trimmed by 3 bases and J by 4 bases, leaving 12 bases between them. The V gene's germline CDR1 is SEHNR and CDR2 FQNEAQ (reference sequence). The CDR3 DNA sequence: TGTGCCAGCAGCTTCGCGGGCAGAACCACCGGGGAGCTGTTTTTT. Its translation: CASSFAGRTTGELFF. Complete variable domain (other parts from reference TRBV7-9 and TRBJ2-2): DTGVSQNPRHKITKRGQNVTFRCDPISEHNRLYWYRQTLGQGPEFLTYFQNEAQLEKSRLLSDRFSAERPKGSFSTLEIQRTEQGDSAMYLCASSFAGRTTGELFFGEGSRLTVL.

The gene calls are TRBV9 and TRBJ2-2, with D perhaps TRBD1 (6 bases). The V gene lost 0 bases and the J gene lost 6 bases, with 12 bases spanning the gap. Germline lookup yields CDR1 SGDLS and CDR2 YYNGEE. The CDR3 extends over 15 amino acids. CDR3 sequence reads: CASSVAGAYPGELFF. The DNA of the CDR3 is TGTGCCAGCAGCGTAGCAGGGGCGTATCCCGGGGAGCTGTTTTTT.

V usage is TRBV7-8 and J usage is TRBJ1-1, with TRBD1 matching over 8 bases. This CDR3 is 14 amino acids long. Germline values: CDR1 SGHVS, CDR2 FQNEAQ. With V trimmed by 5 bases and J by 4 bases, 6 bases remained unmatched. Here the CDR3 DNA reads TGTGCCAGCAGCGTAAACACAGGGGGCACTGAAGCTTTCTTT. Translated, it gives CASSVNTGGTEAFF.

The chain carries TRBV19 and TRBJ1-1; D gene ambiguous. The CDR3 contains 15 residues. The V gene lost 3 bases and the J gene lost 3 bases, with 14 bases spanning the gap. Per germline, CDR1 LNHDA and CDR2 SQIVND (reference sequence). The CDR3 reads CASSMGGWRDTEAFF. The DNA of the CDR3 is TGTGCCAGTAGTATGGGCGGCTGGAGGGACACTGAAGCTTTCTTT.

CDR3 protein: CAWSGSGTANSPLHF. DNA for the CDR3: TGTGCCTGGAGCGGGTCCGGGACAGCGAATTCACCCCTCCACTTT. The chain has TRBV30 and TRBJ1-6; 7 positions agree with TRBD1. V was pared by 3 bases and J by 7 bases, with 9 bases of the junction left unmatched. This CDR3 spans 15 amino acids. The germline V gene has CDR1 GTSNPN and CDR2 SVGIG (reference sequence).

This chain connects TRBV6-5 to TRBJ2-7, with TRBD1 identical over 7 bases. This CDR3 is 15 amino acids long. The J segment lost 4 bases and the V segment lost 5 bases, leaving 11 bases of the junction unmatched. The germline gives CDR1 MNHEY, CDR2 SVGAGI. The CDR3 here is CASSRQGFQEYEQYF. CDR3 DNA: TGTGCCAGCAGTAGACAGGGTTTTCAGGAATACGAGCAGTACTTC.

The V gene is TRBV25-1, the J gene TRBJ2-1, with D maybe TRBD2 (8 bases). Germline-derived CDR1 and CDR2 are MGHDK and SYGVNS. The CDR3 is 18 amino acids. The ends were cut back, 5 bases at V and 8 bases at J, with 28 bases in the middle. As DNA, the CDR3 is TGTGCCAGCAGTTCACGACAGGGTTTAAGCGGGAGCGGTGATGAGCAGTTCTTC. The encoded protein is CASSSRQGLSGSGDEQFF.

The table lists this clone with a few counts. Here the CDR3 reads CASISGQGYNSPLHF. The CDR3 DNA reads TGTGCCAGCATCTCGGGACAGGGGTATAATTCACCCCTCCACTTT. V is TRBV28 and J is TRBJ1-6, with 10 positions matching TRBD1. J lost 4 bases, V lost 7 bases, and 4 bases had no gene match. From germline, CDR1 is MDHEN and CDR2 SYDVKM. The CDR3 length is 15 residues.

The CDR3 region has the DNA TGTGCCAGTAGTAGACGGACAGGGGGTAACAATGAGCAGTTCTTC. Translation: CASSRRTGGNNEQFF. This rearrangement joins TRBV19 to TRBJ2-1; 10 nucleotides align to TRBD1. Germline V lookup: CDR1 LNHDA, CDR2 SQIVND (reference sequence). Trimming took 4 bases from V and 5 from J; bases not matched to a gene: 5. The CDR3 totals 15 residues. Full variable domain (rest looked up from reference TRBV19 and TRBJ2-1): DGGITQSPKYLFRKEGQNVTLSCEQNLNHDAMYWYRQDPGQGLRLIYYSQIVNDFQKGDIAEGYSVSREKKESFPLTVTSAQKNPTAFYLCASSRRTGGNNEQFFGPGTRLTVL.

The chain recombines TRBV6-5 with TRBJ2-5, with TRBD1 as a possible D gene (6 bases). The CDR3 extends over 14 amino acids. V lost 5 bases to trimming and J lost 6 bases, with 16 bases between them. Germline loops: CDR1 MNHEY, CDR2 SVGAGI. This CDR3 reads CASSMGAQEKTQYF. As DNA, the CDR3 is TGTGCCAGCAGTATGGGGGCGCAGGAAAAGACCCAGTACTTC.

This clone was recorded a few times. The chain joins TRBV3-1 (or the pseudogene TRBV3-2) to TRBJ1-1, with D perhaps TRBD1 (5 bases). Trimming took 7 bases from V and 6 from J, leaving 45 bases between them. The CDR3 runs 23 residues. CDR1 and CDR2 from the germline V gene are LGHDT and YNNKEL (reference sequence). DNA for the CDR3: TGTGCCAGCACCGGAGTCGGGACCTACTTATGGAATAAACAGCATGGGGAGGATTCTGAAGCTTTCTTT. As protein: CASTGVGTYLWNKQHGEDSEAFF.

CDR3 residues: CSARTGITGELFF. CDR3 DNA sequence: TGCAGCGCAAGGACAGGGATCACCGGGGAGCTGTTTTTT. The chain links TRBV29-1 to TRBJ2-2, with TRBD1 matching over 8 bases. With V trimmed by 7 bases and J by 4 bases, 5 bases remained unmatched. CDR1 SQVTM and CDR2 ANQGSEA come from the germline V gene. This CDR3 has 13 residues.

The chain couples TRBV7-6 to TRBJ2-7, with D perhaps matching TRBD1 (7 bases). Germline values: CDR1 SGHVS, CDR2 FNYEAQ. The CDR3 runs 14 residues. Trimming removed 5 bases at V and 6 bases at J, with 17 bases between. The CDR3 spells CASSQIQGGSEQYF. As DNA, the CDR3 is TGTGCCAGCAGCCAAATTCAGGGGGGCAGCGAGCAGTACTTC.

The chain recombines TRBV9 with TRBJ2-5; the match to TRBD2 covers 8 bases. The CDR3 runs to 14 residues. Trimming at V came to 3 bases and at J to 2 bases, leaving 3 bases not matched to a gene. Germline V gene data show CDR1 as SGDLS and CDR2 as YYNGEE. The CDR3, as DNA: TGTGCCAGCAGCGCCGGGAGGGAGCAAGAGACCCAGTACTTC. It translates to CASSAGREQETQYF.

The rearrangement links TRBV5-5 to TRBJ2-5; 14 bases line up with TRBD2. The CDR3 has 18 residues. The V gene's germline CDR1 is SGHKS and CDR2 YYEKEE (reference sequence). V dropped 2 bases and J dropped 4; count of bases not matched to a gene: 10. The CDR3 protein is CASSFFGLAGGTGETQYF. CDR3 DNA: TGTGCCAGCAGCTTTTTCGGACTAGCGGGAGGAACAGGAGAGACCCAGTACTTC.

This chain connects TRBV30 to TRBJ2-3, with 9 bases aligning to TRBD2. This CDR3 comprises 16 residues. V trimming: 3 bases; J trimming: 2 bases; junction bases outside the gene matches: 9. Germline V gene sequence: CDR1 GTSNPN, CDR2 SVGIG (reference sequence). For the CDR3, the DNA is TGTGCCTGGAGAAGCGGGGCTAGCGGGATCACAGATACGCAGTATTTT. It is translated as CAWRSGASGITDTQYF. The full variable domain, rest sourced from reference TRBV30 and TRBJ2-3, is SQTIHQWPATLVQPVGSPLSLECTVEGTSNPNLYWYRQAAGRGLQLLFYSVGIGQISSEVPQNLSASRPQDRQFILSSKKLLLSDSGFYLCAWRSGASGITDTQYFGPGTRLTVL.

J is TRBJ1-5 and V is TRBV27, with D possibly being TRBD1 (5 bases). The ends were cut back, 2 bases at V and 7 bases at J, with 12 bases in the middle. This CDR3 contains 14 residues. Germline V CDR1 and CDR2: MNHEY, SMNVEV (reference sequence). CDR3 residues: CASSLQGDGQPQHF. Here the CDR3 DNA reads TGTGCCAGCAGTTTACAAGGGGATGGACAGCCCCAGCATTTT.

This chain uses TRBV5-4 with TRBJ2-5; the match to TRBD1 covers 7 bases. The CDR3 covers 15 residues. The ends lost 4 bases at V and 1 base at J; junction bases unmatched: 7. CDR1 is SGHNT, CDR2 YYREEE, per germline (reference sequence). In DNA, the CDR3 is TGTGCCAGCAGCCGACAGGGACCGACCCAAGAGACCCAGTACTTC. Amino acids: CASSRQGPTQETQYF.

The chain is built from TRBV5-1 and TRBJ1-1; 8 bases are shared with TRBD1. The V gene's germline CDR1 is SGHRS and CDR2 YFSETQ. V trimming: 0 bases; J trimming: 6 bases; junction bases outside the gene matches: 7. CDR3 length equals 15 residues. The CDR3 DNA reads TGCGCCAGCAGCTTGGCAGGGGGCGCGAAAGCTGAAGCTTTCTTT. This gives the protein CASSLAGGAKAEAFF.

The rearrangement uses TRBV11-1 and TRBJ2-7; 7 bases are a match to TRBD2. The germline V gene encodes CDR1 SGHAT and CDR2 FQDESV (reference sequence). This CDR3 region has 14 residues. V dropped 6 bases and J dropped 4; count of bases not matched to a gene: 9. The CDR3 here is CASRRGGSSYEQYF. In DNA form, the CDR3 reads TGTGCCAGCAGAAGGGGAGGGAGTTCGTACGAGCAGTACTTC.